This T cell receptor beta chain came from a study of breast tumors, draining lymph nodes, adjacent tissues. TCRdb recomputed calls from the multiplex PCR reads with MiXCR, one row per CDR3 protein. The data show around 130,000 distinct CDR3 sequences, 30% to 35% seen once. Concerning this clonotype: Its target is unknown.

Study-level points and caveats: Tumor and nontumor repertoires were significantly more similar in luminal-like than in basal-like breast cancer.

V was pared by 6 bases and J by 2 bases, with 11 bases between. Germline CDR1 LNHDA, CDR2 SQIVND (reference sequence). CDR3 length: 14 amino acids. Breast cancer patients provided tissue from their axillary draining lymph nodes. The clonotype originates from a female donor with breast cancer. Some clones in this sample may be carry-over from other donors' samples. This rearrangement joins TRBV19 to TRBJ2-1; possibly TRBD1 for D (5 bases). Sequenced material: axillary lymph node tissue. CDR3: CASSQGSTYNEQFF. DNA of the CDR3: TGTGCCAGTAGCCAGGGCTCAACCTACAATGAGCAGTTCTTC.